This T cell receptor (beta chain) comes out of a study of CD8+ T cells in alopecia areata. Following extraction, RNA underwent reverse transcription to cDNA, which served as the sequencing template. The protocol was immunoSEQ multiplex PCR, while the TCRdb copy is restricted to in-frame clones and leaves out a portion. The sample carries 150,000 to 200,000 clones, 67% recorded once. Germline assignment: CDR1 SQVTM and CDR2 ANQGSEA. The CDR3 loop spans 11 amino acids. Trimming took off 7 bases at V and 1 base at J, with 7 bases between the two ends. This chain uses TRBV29-1 with TRBJ1-1; no firm D call. Sample: CD8+ T cells sorted from blood, taken at week 0. This receptor was identified in a human donor with alopecia areata. The CDR3 nucleotides are TGCAGCGCCTGGACGAACACTGAAGCTTTCTTT. Encoded protein: CSAWTNTEAFF.